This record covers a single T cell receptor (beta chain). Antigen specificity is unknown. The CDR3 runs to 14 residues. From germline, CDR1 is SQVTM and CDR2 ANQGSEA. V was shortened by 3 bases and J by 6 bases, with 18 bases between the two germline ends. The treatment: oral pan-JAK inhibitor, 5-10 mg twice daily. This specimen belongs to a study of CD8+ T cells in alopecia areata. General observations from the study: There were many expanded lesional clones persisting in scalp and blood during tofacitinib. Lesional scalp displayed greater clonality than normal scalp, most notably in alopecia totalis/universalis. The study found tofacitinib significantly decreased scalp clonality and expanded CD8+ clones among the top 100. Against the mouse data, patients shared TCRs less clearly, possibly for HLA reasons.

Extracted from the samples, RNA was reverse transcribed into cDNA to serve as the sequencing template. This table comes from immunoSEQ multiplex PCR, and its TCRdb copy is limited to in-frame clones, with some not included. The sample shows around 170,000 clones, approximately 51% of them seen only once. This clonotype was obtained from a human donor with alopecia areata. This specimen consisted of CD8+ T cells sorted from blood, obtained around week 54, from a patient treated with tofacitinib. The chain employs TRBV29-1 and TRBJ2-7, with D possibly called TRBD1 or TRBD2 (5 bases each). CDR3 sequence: CSVDGTLAGGEQYF. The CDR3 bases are TGCAGCGTTGACGGGACCCTGGCGGGTGGCGAGCAGTACTTC.